This T cell receptor beta chain appears in the sequencing data of a study of cytomegalovirus exposure and HLA in healthy donors. Study-wide results and limits: Specificity for CMV antigens was confirmed in vitro for a few of the CMV-associated chains. Some TCR beta chains (roughly 150 of them) were listed as cytomegalovirus-associated.

This CDR3 spans 13 amino acids. Deletions cut 1 base from V and 4 bases from J, with 6 bases between. Germline-derived CDR1 and CDR2 are LNHDA and SQIVND (reference sequence). Generated by immunoSEQ multiplex PCR, the TCRdb table keeps only in-frame clones and is missing some. The profile covers fewer than 150,000 clones, with 70% to 85% appearing a single time and 30% taken by the ten largest. This clone was found a few times. Its target is unknown. Sequencing was done on a sample of PBMCs. The source is a man under 40 in good health and CMV-seropositive. The chain links TRBV19 to TRBJ2-3; possibly TRBD2 for D (5 bases). In DNA form, the CDR3 reads TGTGCCAGTAGTATAGGGGGAGCAGATACGCAGTATTTT. This translates into CASSIGGADTQYF.